The 32 T cell receptor beta chains below were found in one sample sequenced in a study of T cell responses to AZD1222 COVID-19 vaccine. Sequenced by immunoSEQ multiplex PCR; TCRdb stores in-frame clones only, minus some. The table shows roughly 90,000 clones, with around 90% occurring only once. The sequencing used peripheral blood, collected 28 days after the second AZD1222 dose. These receptors were collected from an adult who received the AZD1222 COVID-19 vaccine.

This rearrangement joins TRBV7-9 to TRBJ2-2; 8 bases are a match to TRBD2. The CDR3 consists of 17 residues. The trim removed 4 bases at V and 5 bases at J, leaving 12 bases unmatched. From germline, CDR1 is SEHNR and CDR2 FQNEAQ (reference sequence). DNA of the CDR3: TGTGCCAGCAGCTCCACCCCCGGCGGGGGGAAGACCGGGGAGCTGTTTTTT. Its protein product is CASSSTPGGGKTGELFF.

The chain links TRBV5-4 to TRBJ1-1; TRBD1 agrees at 7 bases. Germline V CDR1 and CDR2: SGHNT, YYREEE (reference sequence). The CDR3 is 14 residues long. The V and J ends lost 5 bases and 1 base, in that order; junction bases with no gene match: 5. This CDR3 reads CASRWDRSNTEAFF. The CDR3 DNA follows: TGTGCCAGCAGATGGGACAGATCGAACACTGAAGCTTTCTTT.

This chain links TRBV5-6 with TRBJ1-6; 9 bases agree with TRBD1. CDR3 length: 16 residues. V dropped 4 bases and J dropped 10; count of bases not matched to a gene: 12. Germline CDR1 and CDR2: SGHDT and YYEEEE. CDR3 DNA: TGTGCCAGCAGCCGCCTCTTAGGGACAGGGCTCTCACCCCTCCACTTT. This translates into CASSRLLGTGLSPLHF. The variable domain in full, completed from reference TRBV5-6 and TRBJ1-6, reads DAGVTQSPTHLIKTRGQQVTLRCSPKSGHDTVSWYQQALGQGPQFIFQYYEEEERQRGNFPDRFSGHQFPNYSSELNVNALLLGDSALYLCASSRLLGTGLSPLHFGNGTRLTVT.

The V call is TRBV6-5, the J call TRBJ2-7, with 7 bases matching TRBD2. Germline CDR1 reads MNHEY; CDR2 reads SVGAGI. V shed 10 bases and J 4 bases; nucleotides not matched to a gene: 4. The CDR3 has 11 residues. CDR3 DNA sequence: TGTGCCATTGGGGGAGGGTACGAGCAGTACTTC. Protein: CAIGGGYEQYF.

This chain links TRBV12-5 with TRBJ1-2; 8 nucleotides line up with TRBD1. V lost 5 bases to trimming and J lost 2 bases; unmatched junction nucleotides: 7. CDR3 size: 15 residues. Germline loops: CDR1 LGHNT, CDR2 FRNRAP. CDR3 bases: TGTGCTAGTGGTCCCCCGGGACAGGCGAACTATGGCTACACCTTC. Protein: CASGPPGQANYGYTF.

The table lists this clone with a count of one. The chain couples TRBV5-4 to TRBJ1-1; D is possibly TRBD1 (6 bases). The CDR3 has 15 amino acids. With 1 base removed from V and 0 bases from J, the gap between germline ends came to 10 bases. Germline V gene lookup returns CDR1 SGHNT and CDR2 YYREEE (reference sequence). DNA of the CDR3: TGTGCCAGCAGCTTGTGGGGGCCAGTGAACACTGAAGCTTTCTTT. This codes for CASSLWGPVNTEAFF.

The CDR3 DNA sequence: TGTGCCGCCGCGCCGAGGGTTAATTCACCCCTCCACTTT. This gives the protein CAAAPRVNSPLHF. V is TRBV6-5 and J is TRBJ1-6; D call uncertain. CDR3 length: 13 residues. V was pared by 11 bases and J by 6 bases, with 14 bases between. Germline CDR1 reads MNHEY; CDR2 reads SVGAGI.

The J gene is TRBJ2-7, the V gene TRBV5-6; D is unresolved. Germline V gene sequence: CDR1 SGHDT, CDR2 YYEEEE. V was trimmed by 0 bases and J by 2 bases, leaving 9 bases between them. The CDR3 has 14 amino acids. CDR3 residues: CASSLGRNPYEQYV. The CDR3 DNA follows: TGTGCCAGCAGCTTGGGCAGAAATCCCTACGAGCAGTACGTC.

The J gene is TRBJ1-5, the V gene TRBV7-8; D not resolved. The CDR3 runs to 17 residues. CDR1 is SGHVS and CDR2 is FQNEAQ in the germline V gene. V was cut by 0 bases and J by 3 bases, with 15 bases left in between. CDR3 in amino acids: CASSLALSGPHNQPQHF. CDR3 nucleotides: TGTGCCAGCAGCTTAGCGCTATCGGGCCCGCACAATCAGCCCCAGCATTTT.

The chain combines TRBV2 with TRBJ2-3; 9 bases match TRBD2. The junction had 10 bases not matched to a gene; V was cut back by 1 base and J by 2 bases. Germline V gives CDR1 SNHLY, CDR2 FYNNEI. The CDR3 has 18 residues. This CDR3 reads CASSEGVLGGGATDTQYF. The CDR3 nucleotides read TGTGCCAGCAGTGAAGGAGTGTTGGGCGGGGGGGCCACAGATACGCAGTATTTT.

In this sample, this clone turned up once. V usage is TRBV30 and J usage is TRBJ2-1, with 9 nucleotides matching TRBD2. The CDR3 covers 15 residues. In germline, CDR1 is GTSNPN, CDR2 SVGIG (reference sequence). The junction had 13 bases not matched to a gene; V was cut back by 4 bases and J by 9 bases. CDR3 in amino acids: CAWIPDGTSFGEQFF. As DNA, the CDR3 is TGTGCCTGGATACCAGACGGGACTAGCTTCGGTGAGCAGTTCTTC.

This rearrangement joins TRBV18 to TRBJ2-4; D might be TRBD2 (5 bases). Trimming took off 2 bases at V and 0 bases at J, with 17 bases between the two ends. Germline values: CDR1 KGHSH, CDR2 LQKENI. This CDR3 spans 18 amino acids. CDR3 DNA sequence: TGTGCCAGCTCACCAGTACCCTCGCAGGACTCAGCCAAAAACATTCAGTACTTC. As protein: CASSPVPSQDSAKNIQYF.

The gene calls are TRBV6-5 and TRBJ1-5; D may be TRBD1 (6 bases). Germline values: CDR1 MNHEY, CDR2 SVGAGI. The CDR3 consists of 15 residues. V lost 0 bases and J 2 bases, leaving 8 bases between the germline ends. The CDR3 DNA reads TGTGCCAGCAGTTACTCGTACAGGGGCAATCAGCCCCAGCATTTT. This gives the protein CASSYSYRGNQPQHF.

In its sample, this clone was seen once. The gene calls are TRBV6-5 and TRBJ2-1; weak D call: TRBD2 (6 bases). CDR3 size: 16 residues. V lost 4 bases and J 0 bases, leaving 13 bases between the germline ends. Germline V gene lookup returns CDR1 MNHEY and CDR2 SVGAGI. CDR3 region: CASSLWAGSSYNEQFF. The CDR3 DNA follows: TGTGCCAGCAGTTTATGGGCGGGGAGCTCCTACAATGAGCAGTTCTTC.

The table lists this clone with a count of one. This rearrangement joins TRBV27 to TRBJ2-7, with 9 bases identical to TRBD2. Germline CDR1 is MNHEY and CDR2 is SMNVEV (reference sequence). CDR3 size: 14 residues. Trimming took 3 bases from V and 3 from J; bases not matched to a gene: 3. The CDR3 loop is CASSFMTSGYEQYF. CDR3 nucleotide sequence: TGTGCCAGCAGTTTTATGACTAGCGGCTACGAGCAGTACTTC.

The J gene is TRBJ1-1, the V gene TRBV9; D is uncertain. CDR3 length: 15 amino acids. The germline V gene encodes CDR1 SGDLS and CDR2 YYNGEE. Trimming removed 4 bases at V and 0 bases at J, with 13 bases between. CDR3: CASSPEIVMNTEAFF. In DNA, the CDR3 is TGTGCCAGCAGCCCCGAAATAGTGATGAACACTGAAGCTTTCTTT.

J is TRBJ2-7 and V is TRBV19; TRBD1 is a possible D gene (6 bases). The CDR3 consists of 13 residues. Trimming shortened V by 11 bases and J by 2 bases, and 16 bases separated the two germline ends. From germline, CDR1 is LNHDA and CDR2 SQIVND (reference sequence). The CDR3 region is CAEEGTTTYEQYV. The CDR3 DNA sequence: TGTGCCGAAGAGGGGACAACCACCTACGAGCAGTACGTC.

The genes are TRBV27 and TRBJ1-5, with 8 bases that match TRBD1. With V trimmed by 2 bases and J by 5 bases, 5 bases remained unmatched. Germline values: CDR1 MNHEY, CDR2 SMNVEV (reference sequence). This CDR3 is 15 amino acids long. CDR3 sequence reads: CASSLIGQGYQPQHF. The CDR3 bases are TGTGCCAGCAGTTTAATAGGACAGGGTTATCAGCCCCAGCATTTT.

J is TRBJ1-4 and V is TRBV5-1, with 7 bases matching TRBD1. Trimming cost V 4 bases and J 7 bases; bases outside gene matches: 13. Germline CDR1 reads SGHRS; CDR2 reads YFSETQ. The CDR3 contains 16 residues. The CDR3 region is CASSPTRQGSSEKLFF. In DNA, the CDR3 is TGCGCCAGCAGCCCTACCAGACAGGGATCGAGTGAAAAACTGTTTTTT. Looking up the rest from reference TRBV5-1 and TRBJ1-4 gives the full variable domain: KAGVTQTPRYLIKTRGQQVTLSCSPISGHRSVSWYQQTPGQGLQFLFEYFSETQRNKGNFPGRFSGRQFSNSRSEMNVSTLELGDSALYLCASSPTRQGSSEKLFFGSGTQLSVL.

CDR3 nucleotides: TGTGCCAGCAGCCCCTTGGGGAGACAGGGCGGCTTGGAGACCCAGTACTTC. Residues: CASSPLGRQGGLETQYF. This chain connects TRBV5-6 to TRBJ2-5; 7 nucleotides align to TRBD1. J lost 5 bases, V lost 4 bases, and 17 bases had no gene match. Germline loops: CDR1 SGHDT, CDR2 YYEEEE. The CDR3 consists of 17 residues.

J is TRBJ2-2 and V is TRBV9, with 9 bases identical to TRBD1. This CDR3 has 16 amino acids. Trimming cost V 3 bases and J 4 bases; bases outside gene matches: 7. CDR1 is SGDLS and CDR2 is YYNGEE in the germline V gene. As DNA, the CDR3 is TGTGCCAGCAGCGCTACCGGGACAGGGACCACCGGGGAGCTGTTTTTT. It codes for CASSATGTGTTGELFF.

The CDR3 loop reads CASSIRTGGPHNEQFF. CDR3 nucleotides: TGTGCCAGTAGTATCAGGACAGGGGGCCCTCACAATGAGCAGTTCTTC. The genes are TRBV19 and TRBJ2-1; 11 bases are shared with TRBD1. The CDR3 length is 16 residues. The junction had 6 bases not matched to a gene; V was cut back by 3 bases and J by 5 bases. Germline values: CDR1 LNHDA, CDR2 SQIVND (reference sequence).

The chain has TRBV5-1 and TRBJ2-1, with 8 bases lining up with TRBD2. CDR3 length: 14 residues. Germline CDR1 and CDR2: SGHRS and YFSETQ. Trimming took 2 bases from V and 2 from J; bases not matched to a gene: 0. The DNA of the CDR3 is TGCGCCAGCAGCTTTAGCGGGGCCTACAATGAGCAGTTCTTC. It specifies CASSFSGAYNEQFF.

The chain couples TRBV28 to TRBJ2-7; 7 positions agree with TRBD1. The J segment lost 3 bases and the V segment lost 4 bases, leaving 12 bases of the junction unmatched. The CDR3 is made up of 16 amino acids. Germline CDR1 and CDR2: MDHEN and SYDVKM. DNA for the CDR3: TGTGCCAGCAGTTCCGCCGACAGGGATCTACTCTACGAGCAGTACGTC. This translates into CASSSADRDLLYEQYV.

V is TRBV9 and J is TRBJ2-3; possible D gene TRBD1, 5 bases. Trimming stripped 0 bases from V and 1 base from J, with 15 bases between. The CDR3 extends over 17 amino acids. CDR1 is SGDLS, CDR2 YYNGEE, per germline. The CDR3 DNA reads as TGTGCCAGCAGCGTAGGTCCAGGGTCTTCTGGCACAGATACGCAGTATTTT. Translation: CASSVGPGSSGTDTQYF.

The rearrangement uses TRBV5-1 and TRBJ1-1; 7 bases fit TRBD1. Germline-derived CDR1 and CDR2 are SGHRS and YFSETQ. The CDR3 has 14 residues. J gave up 4 bases and V 0 bases, and 3 bases lay outside the gene matches. The CDR3 coding sequence is TGCGCCAGCAGCTTGGACACAGGGGTCACTGAAGCTTTCTTT. Translating gives CASSLDTGVTEAFF.

Here the CDR3 DNA reads TGCGCCAGCAGCCATGCGACTAGCGGTGCCTACGAGCAGTACTTC. This translates into CASSHATSGAYEQYF. The chain combines TRBV4-1 with TRBJ2-7; 9 bases fit TRBD2. The germline V gene encodes CDR1 MGHRA and CDR2 YSYEKL. Trimming cost V 3 bases and J 2 bases; bases outside gene matches: 5. The CDR3 runs 15 residues.

The gene calls are TRBV3-1 (or the pseudogene TRBV3-2) and TRBJ1-2, with 9 bases aligning to TRBD1. V was pared by 4 bases and J by 3 bases, with 18 bases of the junction left unmatched. This CDR3 comprises 19 residues. CDR1 is LGHDT and CDR2 is YNNKEL in the germline V gene (reference sequence). CDR3 in DNA: TGTGCCAGCAGCCCGCCCGGGACAGGGAGACTTATACGAGACTATGGCTACACCTTC. As protein: CASSPPGTGRLIRDYGYTF.

This chain connects TRBV5-1 to TRBJ1-5; possible D gene TRBD1, 6 bases. The CDR3 sequence is 15 residues long. V lost 1 base and J 2 bases, leaving 10 bases between the germline ends. Germline V gives CDR1 SGHRS, CDR2 YFSETQ. The CDR3 DNA follows: TGCGCCAGCAGCTTGAGGGGGGAACGCAATCAGCCCCAGCATTTT. Its protein product is CASSLRGERNQPQHF.

The CDR3 here is CASSLALEVRTEAFF. The CDR3 DNA follows: TGTGCCAGCAGCTTAGCGTTGGAGGTGCGAACTGAAGCTTTCTTT. The rearrangement links TRBV7-9 to TRBJ1-1; D not resolved. The V and J ends lost 0 bases and 5 bases respectively, with 13 bases between them. The germline CDR1 and CDR2 sequences are SEHNR and FQNEAQ (reference sequence). The CDR3 consists of 15 residues. Full variable domain (outside the CDR3, taken from reference TRBV7-9 and TRBJ1-1): DTGVSQNPRHKITKRGQNVTFRCDPISEHNRLYWYRQTLGQGPEFLTYFQNEAQLEKSRLLSDRFSAERPKGSFSTLEIQRTEQGDSAMYLCASSLALEVRTEAFFGQGTRLTVV.

The chain combines TRBV6-5 with TRBJ2-2; no clear D gene. CDR1 is MNHEY and CDR2 is SVGAGI in the germline V gene. This CDR3 spans 15 amino acids. V lost 10 bases to trimming and J lost 5 bases, with 20 bases between them. The CDR3 protein is CATARELRRTGELFF. As DNA, the CDR3 is TGTGCCACCGCCCGAGAGCTACGGCGAACCGGGGAGCTGTTTTTT.

The J gene is TRBJ1-1, the V gene TRBV4-1; unclear D gene. Trimming pared 5 bases from V and 3 bases from J, leaving 22 bases between. The V gene's germline CDR1 is MGHRA and CDR2 YSYEKL. This CDR3 is built from 17 residues. In nucleotides, the CDR3 is TGCGCCAGCAGCTGGCCTAAAGCTCCACGGGCGGACACTGAAGCTTTCTTT. This translates into CASSWPKAPRADTEAFF.